These 13 T cell receptor beta chains came from one sample sequenced in a study of cytomegalovirus exposure and HLA in healthy donors. The PCR employed 60 Vbeta primers together with 13 Jbeta primers. Generated by immunoSEQ multiplex PCR, the TCRdb table keeps only in-frame clones and is missing some. The repertoire holds 95,000 to 150,000 clones, with roughly 9% as singletons. The sequenced material came from PBMCs. These receptors all stem from a woman in her forties in good health and CMV-seropositive.

A few counts support this clone. The genes are TRBV6-6 and TRBJ2-1; 7 bases are shared with TRBD1. V lost 5 bases to trimming and J lost 0 bases; unmatched junction nucleotides: 7. The CDR3 loop spans 16 amino acids. Germline CDR1 MNHNY, CDR2 SVGAGI (reference sequence). The CDR3 bases are TGTGCCAGCAGTGCGCACCGGGACAGCTCCTACAATGAGCAGTTCTTC. This sequence encodes CASSAHRDSSYNEQFF.

The CDR3 sequence: CASSFRRQSEQYF. Here the CDR3 DNA reads TGTGCCAGCAGTTTCCGAAGACAGAGCGAGCAGTACTTC. The V and J genes are TRBV27 and TRBJ2-7, with D tentatively TRBD1 (5 bases). V shed 3 bases and J shed 6 bases, with 12 bases lying between them. Germline CDR1 is MNHEY and CDR2 is SMNVEV (reference sequence). The CDR3 length is 13 residues.

A word on this clone: Germline and junction disagree at one end, which may indicate a read error. This chain links TRBV5-4 with TRBJ1-1; the D gene is possibly TRBD1 (6 bases). The length of the CDR3 is 14 residues. Germline assignment: CDR1 SGHNT and CDR2 YYREEE (reference sequence). The DNA of the CDR3 is TGTGCCAGCAGCCCTCGGCGGGGGGCGCAAATGGAGACCTTT. This gives the protein CASSPRRGAQMETF.

CDR3 sequence (DNA): TGCAGCGTTGAATTCGGCGGACTCTATGGCTACACCTTC. Translation: CSVEFGGLYGYTF. The genes are TRBV29-1 and TRBJ1-2; D unclear. Germline V CDR1 and CDR2: SQVTM, ANQGSEA. Deletions cut 2 bases from V and 4 bases from J, with 11 bases between. There are 13 residues in the CDR3.

The chain couples TRBV5-5 to TRBJ1-5; 7 nucleotides line up with TRBD1. Matching the DNA end better, TRBJ2-3 makes the J call doubtful. CDR3 length equals 15 residues. Germline assignment: CDR1 SGHKS and CDR2 YYEKEE (reference sequence). CDR3 sequence (DNA): TGTGCCAGCAGCATACCGGGACAGCCATTGAATCCCCAGTATTTT. It encodes CASSIPGQPLNPQYF.

V is TRBV6-5 and J is TRBJ2-2; TRBD1 might be the D (6 bases). Germline V gene lookup returns CDR1 MNHEY and CDR2 SVGAGI. The CDR3 sequence is 14 residues long. Deletions cut 7 bases from V and 1 base from J, with 10 bases between. The CDR3 spells CASKVQGNTGELFF. The CDR3 nucleotides read TGTGCCAGCAAGGTACAGGGGAACACCGGGGAGCTGTTTTTT.

The rearrangement links TRBV30 to TRBJ1-2; TRBD1 matches at 7 bases. This CDR3 region has 13 residues. Germline V gene sequence: CDR1 GTSNPN, CDR2 SVGIG (reference sequence). Trimming took 4 bases from V and 7 from J; bases not matched to a gene: 9. The CDR3 protein is CAWIKQTGTGYTF. Here the CDR3 DNA reads TGTGCCTGGATCAAACAGACAGGGACTGGCTACACCTTC.

The chain recombines TRBV10-3 with TRBJ1-5, with D possibly being TRBD1 (6 bases). Per germline, CDR1 ENHRY and CDR2 SYGVKD. This CDR3 has 14 residues. Deletions cut 2 bases from V and 3 bases from J, with 8 bases between. CDR3 DNA sequence: TGTGCCATCAGTGAGGACAGGTCCAATCAGCCCCAGCATTTT. Its translation: CAISEDRSNQPQHF.

The rearrangement uses TRBV6-5 and TRBJ1-5; no reliable D call. V was cut by 5 bases and J by 0 bases, with 8 bases left in between. The germline CDR1 and CDR2 sequences are MNHEY and SVGAGI. The CDR3 has 14 amino acids. DNA of the CDR3: TGTGCCAGCAGTAACAGATATAGCAATCAGCCCCAGCATTTT. It yields the protein CASSNRYSNQPQHF.

This clone was detected only a few times. V is TRBV18 and J is TRBJ1-1; 9 bases agree with TRBD1. CDR1 is KGHSH, CDR2 LQKENI, per germline. There are 19 residues in the CDR3. J lost 1 base, V lost 6 bases, and 18 bases had no gene match. CDR3 in DNA: TGTGCCAGCTCCAGGGACAGGGACTGGGTGGTGGTTCGGAACACTGAAGCTTTCTTT. Encoded protein: CASSRDRDWVVVRNTEAFF. The full variable domain, its missing parts supplied by reference TRBV18 and TRBJ1-1, is NAGVMQNPRHLVRRRGQEARLRCSPMKGHSHVYWYRQLPEEGLKFMVYLQKENIIDESGMPKERFSAEFPKEGPSILRIQQVVRGDSAAYFCASSRDRDWVVVRNTEAFFGQGTRLTVV.

V usage is TRBV19 and J usage is TRBJ2-2; TRBD1 aligns across 7 bases. CDR1 LNHDA and CDR2 SQIVND come from the germline V gene (reference sequence). V trimming: 4 bases; J trimming: 0 bases; junction bases outside the gene matches: 5. The CDR3 runs 16 residues. CDR3 amino acids: CASSTGGGTNTGELFF. The CDR3 DNA reads as TGTGCCAGTAGTACAGGGGGTGGAACGAACACCGGGGAGCTGTTTTTT.

This clone was counted between two and nine times. V and J are TRBV18 and TRBJ1-2, with 8 bases matching TRBD1. After removal of 5 bases from V and 4 bases from J, the junction contained 9 bases not matched to a gene. Germline V gene lookup returns CDR1 KGHSH and CDR2 LQKENI. The CDR3 sequence is 15 residues long. The CDR3 loop reads CASSIRTGMAYGYTF. DNA for the CDR3: TGTGCCAGCTCAATCAGGACAGGGATGGCCTATGGCTACACCTTC.

This clone was observed a few times. The chain employs TRBV7-6 and TRBJ2-1; 12 nucleotides match TRBD2. In germline, CDR1 is SGHVS, CDR2 FNYEAQ. CDR3 length: 20 amino acids. V shed 2 bases, J shed 1 base, and the junction held 12 bases outside the gene matches. CDR3 bases: TGTGCCAGCAGCTTAACCCCGACTAGCGGGGGCCGACTTTCCTACAATGAGCAGTTCTTC. It is translated as CASSLTPTSGGRLSYNEQFF.